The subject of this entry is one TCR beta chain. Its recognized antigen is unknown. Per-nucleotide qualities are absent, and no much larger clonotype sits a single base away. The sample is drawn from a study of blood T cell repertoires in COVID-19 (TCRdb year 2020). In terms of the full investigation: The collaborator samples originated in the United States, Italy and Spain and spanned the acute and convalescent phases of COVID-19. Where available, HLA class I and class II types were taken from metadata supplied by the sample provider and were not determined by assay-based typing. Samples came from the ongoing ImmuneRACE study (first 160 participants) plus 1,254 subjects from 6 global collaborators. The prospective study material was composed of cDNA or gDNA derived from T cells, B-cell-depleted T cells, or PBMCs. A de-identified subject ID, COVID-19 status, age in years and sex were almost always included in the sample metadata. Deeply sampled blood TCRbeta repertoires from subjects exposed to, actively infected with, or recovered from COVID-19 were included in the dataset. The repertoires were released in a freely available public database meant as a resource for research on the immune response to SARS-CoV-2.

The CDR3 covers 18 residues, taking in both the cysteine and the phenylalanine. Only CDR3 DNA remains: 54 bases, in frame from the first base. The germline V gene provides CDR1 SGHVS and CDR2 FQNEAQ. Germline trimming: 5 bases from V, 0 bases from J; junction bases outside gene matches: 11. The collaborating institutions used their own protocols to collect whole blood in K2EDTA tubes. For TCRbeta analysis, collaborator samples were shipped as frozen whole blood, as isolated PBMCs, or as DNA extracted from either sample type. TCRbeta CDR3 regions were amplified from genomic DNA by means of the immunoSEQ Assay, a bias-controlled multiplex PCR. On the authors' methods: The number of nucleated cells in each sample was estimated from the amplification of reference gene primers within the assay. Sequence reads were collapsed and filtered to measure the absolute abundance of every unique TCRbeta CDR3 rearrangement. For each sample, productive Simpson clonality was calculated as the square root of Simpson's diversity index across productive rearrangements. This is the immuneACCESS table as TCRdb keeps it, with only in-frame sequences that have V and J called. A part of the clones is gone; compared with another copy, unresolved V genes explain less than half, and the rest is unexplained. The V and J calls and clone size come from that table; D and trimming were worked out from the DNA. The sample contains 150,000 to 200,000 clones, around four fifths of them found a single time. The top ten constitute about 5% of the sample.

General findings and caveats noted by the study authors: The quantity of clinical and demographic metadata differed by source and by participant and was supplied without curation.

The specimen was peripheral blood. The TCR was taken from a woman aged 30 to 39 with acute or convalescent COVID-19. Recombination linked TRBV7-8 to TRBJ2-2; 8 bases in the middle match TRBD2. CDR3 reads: CASSPKGLDFTNTGELFF. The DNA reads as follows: TGTGCCAGCAGCCCTAAGGGACTAGACTTTACGAACACCGGGGAGCTGTTTTTT.